These 17 T cell receptor beta chains share one sample of origin, sequenced in a study of blood T cell repertoires in COVID-19. The data were produced by immunoSEQ multiplex PCR, yet TCRdb's version contains in-frame clones alone and is incomplete. Seen here are around 68,000 clones, approximately 90% observed once, and the top ten hold under 3%. The material sequenced was peripheral blood. Receptors originate from a man aged 50 to 60 with acute or convalescent COVID-19.

V gene TRBV19 combines with J gene TRBJ2-7; D may be TRBD1 (5 bases). The CDR3 is 14 amino acids. Between the trimmed V and J ends, which lost 4 bases and 2 bases, there was a span of 12 bases. Per germline, CDR1 LNHDA and CDR2 SQIVND (reference sequence). The CDR3 reads CASSKSGSPYEQYV. Written as DNA, the CDR3 is TGTGCCAGTAGTAAGTCAGGGTCTCCCTACGAGCAGTACGTC.

The rearrangement joins TRBV12-3 or TRBV12-4 to TRBJ2-5, with TRBD1 identical over 7 bases. After removal of 7 bases from V and 0 bases from J, the junction contained 2 bases not matched to a gene. The CDR3 is 13 residues long. CDR3 nucleotide sequence: TGTGCCAGCAAGGGACAGTACCAAGAGACCCAGTACTTC. It yields the protein CASKGQYQETQYF.

V gene TRBV2 combines with J gene TRBJ1-5; TRBD1 matches at 8 bases. Germline lookup yields CDR1 SNHLY and CDR2 FYNNEI. Unmatched junction bases numbered 6, after V lost 6 bases and J lost 2 bases. This CDR3 comprises 15 residues. The CDR3 protein is CASRDQGAGNQPQHF. In DNA form, the CDR3 reads TGTGCCAGCAGAGACCAGGGGGCGGGCAATCAGCCCCAGCATTTT.

This clone was recorded once. The chain recombines TRBV15 with TRBJ1-4; TRBD1 agrees at 7 bases. Germline values: CDR1 LNHNV, CDR2 YYDKDF (reference sequence). Losses at the gene ends were 8 bases for V and 6 bases for J; bases not matched to a gene: 6. This CDR3 is built from 13 residues. CDR3: CATRKGGDEKLFF. CDR3 nucleotide sequence: TGTGCCACCCGAAAAGGGGGCGATGAAAAACTGTTTTTT.

The J gene is TRBJ1-3, the V gene TRBV7-9; weak D call: TRBD1 (5 bases). V dropped 3 bases and J dropped 1 base, with 7 bases sitting between them. CDR1 SEHNR and CDR2 FQNEAQ come from the germline V gene (reference sequence). The CDR3 length is 14 residues. The CDR3 spells CASSFAGSGNTIYF. The CDR3 nucleotides are TGTGCCAGCAGCTTTGCAGGGTCTGGAAACACCATATATTTT. The full variable domain, its missing parts supplied by reference TRBV7-9 and TRBJ1-3, is DTGVSQNPRHKITKRGQNVTFRCDPISEHNRLYWYRQTLGQGPEFLTYFQNEAQLEKSRLLSDRFSAERPKGSFSTLEIQRTEQGDSAMYLCASSFAGSGNTIYFGEGSWLTVV.

This CDR3 is CASSYSTGLAADTQYF. For the CDR3, the DNA is TGTGCCAGCAGTTACTCGACGGGACTAGCGGCAGATACGCAGTATTTT. The rearrangement links TRBV6-5 to TRBJ2-3, with 11 bases fitting TRBD2. CDR1 MNHEY and CDR2 SVGAGI come from the germline V gene. The CDR3 consists of 16 residues. The V gene end was trimmed by 0 bases and the J gene end by 4 bases; junction bases not matched to a gene: 3.

The genes are TRBV9 and TRBJ1-6; the match to TRBD1 covers 7 bases. Germline CDR1 and CDR2: SGDLS and YYNGEE. V was pared by 3 bases and J by 7 bases, with 13 bases of the junction left unmatched. The CDR3 totals 17 residues. This CDR3 is CASSAGDRQGTNSPLHF. CDR3 nucleotide sequence: TGTGCCAGCAGCGCAGGCGACCGACAGGGAACCAATTCACCCCTCCACTTT.

V and J are TRBV5-1 and TRBJ2-3; 9 bases match TRBD1. V lost 0 bases, J lost 4 bases, and 3 bases stayed unmatched. The CDR3 loop spans 15 amino acids. Germline V gene sequence: CDR1 SGHRS, CDR2 YFSETQ. The CDR3 region has the DNA TGCGCCAGCAGCTTGGCGGGACAGGGTGCAGATACGCAGTATTTT. Protein: CASSLAGQGADTQYF.

The chain employs TRBV7-2 and TRBJ2-1; 8 bases are a match to TRBD2. CDR1 and CDR2 (germline): SGHTA, FQGNSA. CDR3 size: 16 residues. Trimming cost V 3 bases and J 0 bases; bases outside gene matches: 4. CDR3 in DNA: TGTGCCAGCAGCTTTCAGCGGGGGAGCTCCTACAATGAGCAGTTCTTC. It codes for CASSFQRGSSYNEQFF.

This chain links TRBV6-5 with TRBJ2-5, with 7 bases aligning to TRBD2. The CDR3 has 14 amino acids. CDR1 is MNHEY and CDR2 is SVGAGI in the germline V gene. Here the CDR3 reads CAVSRTRRQETQYF. Here the CDR3 DNA reads TGTGCTGTGTCCCGGACTAGACGGCAAGAGACCCAGTACTTC.

The rearrangement joins TRBV29-1 to TRBJ2-3; 8 bases fit TRBD1. Germline V CDR1 and CDR2: SQVTM, ANQGSEA. CDR3 length: 13 residues. J was trimmed by 3 bases and V by 4 bases; bases with no gene match: 3. This chain's CDR3 is CSVGRGRTDTQYF. CDR3 coding DNA: TGCAGCGTTGGCAGGGGGCGTACAGATACGCAGTATTTT.

The rearrangement links TRBV2 to TRBJ1-6, with D perhaps matching TRBD1 (5 bases). This CDR3 has 15 amino acids. The germline V and J ends were trimmed by 4 bases and 7 bases, with 14 bases remaining between them. The germline gives CDR1 SNHLY, CDR2 FYNNEI. This CDR3 is CASSALQGGNSPLHF. The CDR3, as DNA: TGTGCCAGCAGTGCTCTCCAGGGAGGAAATTCACCCCTCCACTTT.

The genes are TRBV4-1 and TRBJ2-1; TRBD2 might be the D (6 bases). Between the trimmed V and J ends, which lost 4 bases and 8 bases, there was a span of 27 bases. Germline CDR1 is MGHRA and CDR2 is YSYEKL. This CDR3 is built from 18 residues. The chain's CDR3 is CASSLDGVTGATDDEQFF. The DNA of the CDR3 is TGCGCCAGCAGCCTGGACGGGGTAACGGGAGCCACGGACGATGAGCAGTTCTTC.

The chain links TRBV18 to TRBJ1-4, with TRBD1 identical over 8 bases. This CDR3 is built from 16 residues. V gave up 4 bases and J gave up 7 bases; unmatched junction bases: 11. CDR1 is KGHSH, CDR2 LQKENI, per germline. This CDR3 is CASSHAKQGVREKLFF. CDR3 nucleotide sequence: TGTGCCAGCTCACACGCAAAACAGGGGGTGCGTGAAAAACTGTTTTTT.

The V and J genes are TRBV19 and TRBJ2-7; TRBD1 matches 9 bases. After removal of 6 bases from V and 2 bases from J, the junction contained 5 bases not matched to a gene. Germline values: CDR1 LNHDA, CDR2 SQIVND (reference sequence). The CDR3 is 14 residues long. The CDR3 region is CASSPGQGTYEQYF. The CDR3 nucleotides read TGTGCCAGTAGCCCGGGACAGGGCACCTACGAGCAGTACTTC.

The rearrangement joins TRBV30 to TRBJ1-1, with D possibly matching TRBD1 (5 bases). V was trimmed by 3 bases and J by 5 bases, leaving 19 bases between them. Germline V CDR1 and CDR2: GTSNPN, SVGIG (reference sequence). The CDR3 runs to 15 residues. DNA of the CDR3: TGTGCCTGGAGGACCCCGGGACCGGGGGGAACTGAAGCTTTCTTT. Amino acid sequence: CAWRTPGPGGTEAFF.

V and J are TRBV9 and TRBJ2-1, with TRBD2 matching over 7 bases. Germline loops: CDR1 SGDLS, CDR2 YYNGEE. This CDR3 has 15 residues. V was clipped by 3 bases and J by 4 bases; unmatched bases: 7. CDR3 in DNA: TGTGCCAGCAGCGGGGCGGGAGTCACTTACAATGAGCAGTTCTTC. Residues: CASSGAGVTYNEQFF.